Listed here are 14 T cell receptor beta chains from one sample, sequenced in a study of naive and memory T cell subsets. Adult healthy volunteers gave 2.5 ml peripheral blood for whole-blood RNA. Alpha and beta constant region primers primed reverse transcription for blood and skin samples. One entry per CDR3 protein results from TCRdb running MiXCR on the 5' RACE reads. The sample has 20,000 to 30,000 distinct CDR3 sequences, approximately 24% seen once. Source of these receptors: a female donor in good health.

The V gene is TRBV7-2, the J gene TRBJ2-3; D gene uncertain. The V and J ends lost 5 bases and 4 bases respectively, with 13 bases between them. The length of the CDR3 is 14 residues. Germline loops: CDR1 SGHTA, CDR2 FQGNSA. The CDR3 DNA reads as TGTGCCAGCAGCCCGACATGGGCCGCAGATACGCAGTATTTT. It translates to CASSPTWAADTQYF.

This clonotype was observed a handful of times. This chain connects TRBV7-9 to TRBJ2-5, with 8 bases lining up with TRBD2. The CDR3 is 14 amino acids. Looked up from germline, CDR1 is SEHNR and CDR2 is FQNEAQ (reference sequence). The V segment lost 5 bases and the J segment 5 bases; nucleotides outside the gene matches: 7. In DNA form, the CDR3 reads TGTGCCAGCAGCCCGGGACTAGGGGGTGAGACCCAGTACTTC. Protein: CASSPGLGGETQYF.

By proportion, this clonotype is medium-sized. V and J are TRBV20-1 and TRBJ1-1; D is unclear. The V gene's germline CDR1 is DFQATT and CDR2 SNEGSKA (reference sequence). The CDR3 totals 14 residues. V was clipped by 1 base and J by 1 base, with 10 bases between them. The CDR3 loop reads CSARARNRNTEAFF. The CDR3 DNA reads TGCAGTGCTAGAGCGCGGAACCGGAACACTGAAGCTTTCTTT.

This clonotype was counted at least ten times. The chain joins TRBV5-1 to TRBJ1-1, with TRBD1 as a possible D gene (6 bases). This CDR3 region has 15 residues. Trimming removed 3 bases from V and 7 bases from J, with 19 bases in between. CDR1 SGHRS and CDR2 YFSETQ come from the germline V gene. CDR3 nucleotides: TGCGCCAGCAGCTCTTTGTGGGGGGCTGAGGGTGAAGCTTTCTTT. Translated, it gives CASSSLWGAEGEAFF.

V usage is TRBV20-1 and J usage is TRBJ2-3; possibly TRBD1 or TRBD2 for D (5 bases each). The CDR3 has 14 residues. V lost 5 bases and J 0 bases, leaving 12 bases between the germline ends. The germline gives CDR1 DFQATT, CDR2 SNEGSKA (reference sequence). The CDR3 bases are TGCAGTGCTCCTGGGGGTACGAGCACAGATACGCAGTATTTT. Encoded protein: CSAPGGTSTDTQYF.

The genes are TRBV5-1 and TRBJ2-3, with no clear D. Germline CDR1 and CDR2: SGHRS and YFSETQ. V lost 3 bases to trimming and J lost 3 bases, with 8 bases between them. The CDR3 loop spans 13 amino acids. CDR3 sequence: CASSYRPTDTQYF. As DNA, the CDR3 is TGCGCCAGCAGCTATCGTCCGACAGATACGCAGTATTTT.

CDR3 nucleotide sequence: TGCGCCAGCAGCTCGACAGGGACCTACGAGCAGTACTTC. This sequence encodes CASSSTGTYEQYF. The rearrangement links TRBV5-1 to TRBJ2-7, with 7 bases fitting TRBD1. The CDR3 is 13 amino acids. The V gene end was trimmed by 3 bases and the J gene end by 2 bases; junction bases not matched to a gene: 2. Germline loops: CDR1 SGHRS, CDR2 YFSETQ.

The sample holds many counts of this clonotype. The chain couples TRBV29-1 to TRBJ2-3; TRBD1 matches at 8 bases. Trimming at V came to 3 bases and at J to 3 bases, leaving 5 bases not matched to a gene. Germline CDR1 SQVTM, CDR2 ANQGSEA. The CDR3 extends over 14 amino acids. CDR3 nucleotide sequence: TGCAGCGTTGACGGCAGGGGGCTTACAGATACGCAGTATTTT. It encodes CSVDGRGLTDTQYF.

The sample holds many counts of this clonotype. The CDR3 coding sequence is TGCAGTGCTAGAGATCAAGACGGGGGGTCCTACAATGAGCAGTTCTTC. Translating gives CSARDQDGGSYNEQFF. The V gene is TRBV20-1, the J gene TRBJ2-1; the match to TRBD2 covers 7 bases. The V segment lost 0 bases and the J segment 1 base; nucleotides outside the gene matches: 6. The CDR3 extends over 16 amino acids. Germline V gene sequence: CDR1 DFQATT, CDR2 SNEGSKA (reference sequence).

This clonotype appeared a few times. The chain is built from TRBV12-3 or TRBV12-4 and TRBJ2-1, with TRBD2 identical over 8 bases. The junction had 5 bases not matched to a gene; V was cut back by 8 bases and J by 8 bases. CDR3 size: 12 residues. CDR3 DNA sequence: TGTGCCAGCCTCAGCGGGAGTTATGAGCAGTTCTTC. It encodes CASLSGSYEQFF.

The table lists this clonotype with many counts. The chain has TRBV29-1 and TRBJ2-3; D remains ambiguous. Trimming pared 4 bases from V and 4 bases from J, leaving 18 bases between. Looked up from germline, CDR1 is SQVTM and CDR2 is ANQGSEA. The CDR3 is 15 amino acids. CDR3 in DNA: TGCAGCGTTGGGTGGGCCACACAACGGGCAGATACGCAGTATTTT. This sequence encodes CSVGWATQRADTQYF.

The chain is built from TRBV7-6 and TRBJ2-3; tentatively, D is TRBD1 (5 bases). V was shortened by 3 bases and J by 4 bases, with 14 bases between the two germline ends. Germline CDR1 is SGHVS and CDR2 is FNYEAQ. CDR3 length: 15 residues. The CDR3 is CASSLQGSGADTQYF. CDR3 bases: TGTGCCAGCAGCTTGCAGGGATCTGGGGCAGATACGCAGTATTTT.

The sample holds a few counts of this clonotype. The CDR3 sequence is CSASGSCYEQYF. The CDR3 region has the DNA TGCAGTGCTAGCGGGAGCTGCTACGAGCAGTACTTC. The chain carries TRBV20-1 and TRBJ2-7; D is possibly TRBD2 (6 bases). The germline V gene has CDR1 DFQATT and CDR2 SNEGSKA (reference sequence). V was trimmed by 3 bases and J by 3 bases, leaving 9 bases between them. The CDR3 spans 12 residues.

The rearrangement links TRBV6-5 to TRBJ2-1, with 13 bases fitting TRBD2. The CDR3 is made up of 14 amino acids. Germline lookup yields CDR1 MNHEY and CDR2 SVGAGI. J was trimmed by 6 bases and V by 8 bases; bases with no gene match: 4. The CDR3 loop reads CASQLAGGPNEQFF. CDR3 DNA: TGTGCCAGCCAACTAGCGGGAGGGCCCAATGAGCAGTTCTTC.